The clone carrying this T cell receptor (beta chain) has more than one count but fewer than ten. Between the trimmed V and J ends, which lost 3 bases and 3 bases, there was a span of 12 bases. Germline-derived CDR1 and CDR2 are MRHNA and SNTAGT. The CDR3 loop spans 15 amino acids. This specimen comes from a study of blood T cell repertoires in COVID-19. Overall study context: Researchers got acute and convalescent COVID-19 samples from the United States, Italy and Spain. Sample material is recorded as cDNA or gDNA derived from T cells, B-cell-depleted T cells, or PBMCs.

In the source study's methods: Reference gene primer amplification gave nucleated cell count estimates. Assay used: immunoSEQ multiplex PCR; TCRdb lists only in-frame clones, some missing. The V and J calls and clone size were taken over from that table, and D and trimming were inferred from the DNA. The table records approximately 200,000 clones, about nine tenths of them present only once. The chain is built from TRBV6-4 and TRBJ1-5, with D unclear. The sequenced material came from peripheral blood. This TCR came from a young woman with acute or convalescent COVID-19. CDR3 bases: TGTGCCAGCAGTGAGCAACCGGGTTTCAATCAGCCCCAGCATTTT. Translating gives CASSEQPGFNQPQHF.